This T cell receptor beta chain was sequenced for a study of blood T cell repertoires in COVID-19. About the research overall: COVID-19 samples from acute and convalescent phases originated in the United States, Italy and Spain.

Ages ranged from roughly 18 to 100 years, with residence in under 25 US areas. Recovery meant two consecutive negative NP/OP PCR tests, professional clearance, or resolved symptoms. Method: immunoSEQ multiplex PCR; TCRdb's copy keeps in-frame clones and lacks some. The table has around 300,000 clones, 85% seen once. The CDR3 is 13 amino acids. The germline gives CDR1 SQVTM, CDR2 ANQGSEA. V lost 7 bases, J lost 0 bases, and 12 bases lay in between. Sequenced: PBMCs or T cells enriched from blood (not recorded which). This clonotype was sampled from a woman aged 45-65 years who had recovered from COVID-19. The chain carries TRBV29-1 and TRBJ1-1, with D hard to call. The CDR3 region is CSAGPDMNTEAFF. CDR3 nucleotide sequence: TGCAGCGCCGGCCCAGATATGAACACTGAAGCTTTCTTT.